This TCR beta chain was profiled in a study of T-cell memory formation after mild COVID-19. Comment on this clonotype: Its antigen remains unknown.

TCRdb reanalysed the 5' RACE reads using MiXCR and keeps one entry per CDR3 protein. The repertoire includes nearly 250,000 distinct CDR3 sequences, 15% to 19% of them detected once, and 2.1% sits in the top ten. Findings and limits, study-wide: CM and EM subsets held most contracting CD4+ clones; EMRA held CD8+ ones.

CDR1 MNHEY and CDR2 SVGAGI come from the germline V gene. The J segment lost 3 bases and the V segment lost 6 bases, leaving 8 bases of the junction unmatched. This CDR3 is built from 15 residues. Sequenced: PBMCs or a T cell subset sorted from them (not recorded which). This chain links TRBV6-5 with TRBJ1-3; TRBD1 agrees at 7 bases. This TCR was sampled from an adult woman who had mild COVID-19 (a few samples of this study predate the infection). Cell type and time point are not known. The CDR3 nucleotides read TGTGCCAGCAGACCAAGGGGGCTGAATGGAAACACCATATATTTT. It yields the protein CASRPRGLNGNTIYF.